Below are 32 T cell receptor beta chains sequenced from a single sample in a study of cytomegalovirus exposure and HLA in healthy donors. The PCR made use of 60 Vbeta and 13 Jbeta primers. Profiling relied on immunoSEQ multiplex PCR, and the TCRdb table lists in-frame clones only, not all of them. The sample holds 200,000 to 250,000 clones. Sequencing was done on a sample of PBMCs. The receptors come from a woman aged 25 to 45 in good health and CMV-seropositive.

The gene calls are TRBV27 and TRBJ2-7; D is perhaps TRBD2 (6 bases). V dropped 2 bases and J dropped 3 bases, with 14 bases sitting between them. CDR1 MNHEY and CDR2 SMNVEV come from the germline V gene (reference sequence). The CDR3 is 15 residues long. CDR3 in DNA: TGTGCCAGCAGTTTAAGGGGACTTAGTCTCTACGAGCAGTACTTC. This sequence encodes CASSLRGLSLYEQYF.

The V call is TRBV7-2, the J call TRBJ1-2; 7 nucleotides align to TRBD1. In germline, CDR1 is SGHTA, CDR2 FQGNSA. This CDR3 region has 16 residues. V lost 5 bases, J lost 8 bases, and 17 bases stayed unmatched. CDR3 region: CASSANSGTERGGYTF. CDR3 DNA: TGTGCCAGCAGCGCAAACTCCGGGACAGAAAGGGGCGGCTACACCTTC. The full variable domain, completed using reference TRBV7-2 and TRBJ1-2, is GAGVSQSPSNKVTEKGKDVELRCDPISGHTALYWYRQSLGQGLEFLIYFQGNSAPDKSGLPSDRFSAERTGGSVSTLTIQRTQQEDSAVYLCASSANSGTERGGYTFGSGTRLTVV.

The V and J genes are TRBV5-4 and TRBJ2-5, with D maybe TRBD2 (6 bases). Germline-derived CDR1 and CDR2 are SGHNT and YYREEE (reference sequence). Trimming removed 7 bases from V and 0 bases from J, with 7 bases in between. The CDR3 length is 12 residues. Here the CDR3 reads CASGRNQETQYF. CDR3 DNA: TGTGCCAGCGGGAGGAACCAAGAGACCCAGTACTTC.

For this clone: The junction departs from germline at one end; a sequencing error may be responsible. V usage is TRBV7-9 and J usage is TRBJ2-3; D remains ambiguous. The V gene's germline CDR1 is SEHNR and CDR2 FQNEAQ (reference sequence). The CDR3 is 15 residues long. The DNA for the CDR3 is TGTGCCAGCACCTTAGGCGGCATGTCCACAGATACGCAGTATTTT. The encoded protein is CASTLGGMSTDTQYF.

This chain joins TRBV4-2 and TRBJ1-1; the match to TRBD1 covers 9 bases. V lost 4 bases, J lost 1 base, and 4 bases stayed unmatched. The CDR3 extends over 15 amino acids. Germline V gene lookup returns CDR1 LGHNA and CDR2 YNFKEQ. The DNA of the CDR3 is TGTGCCAGCAGCCGCCGACAGGGGGAGAACACTGAAGCTTTCTTT. Translated, it gives CASSRRQGENTEAFF.

The chain recombines TRBV27 with TRBJ2-6; D gene unclear. Germline loops: CDR1 MNHEY, CDR2 SMNVEV (reference sequence). V dropped 3 bases and J dropped 0 bases, with 6 bases sitting between them. The CDR3 has 15 residues. CDR3 DNA sequence: TGTGCCAGCAGTTTTACGGTCTCTGGGGCCAACGTCCTGACTTTC. This sequence encodes CASSFTVSGANVLTF.

The chain employs TRBV21-1 and TRBJ2-5; whether TRBD1, the table's D call, matches the DNA was not checked. TRBV21-1 is annotated as a pseudogene. The CDR3 has 15 residues. In nucleotides, the CDR3 is TGTGCCACCTTTGTCCAGGGACAGGGGACAGAGACCCAGTACTTC. It yields the protein CATFVQGQGTETQYF.

This chain joins TRBV29-1 and TRBJ2-7, with 7 positions matching TRBD1. CDR3 size: 18 residues. V was pared by 3 bases and J by 7 bases, with 24 bases of the junction left unmatched. In germline, CDR1 is SQVTM, CDR2 ANQGSEA. This CDR3 is CSVEPTLGSQAPTGEQYF. The CDR3 DNA is TGCAGCGTTGAGCCAACTCTGGGTTCACAGGCTCCGACAGGGGAGCAGTACTTC.

The CDR3 nucleotides are TGCGCCAGCAGCTTGTTCGCGGGGGGCGGCCAGGCCCTGACTTTC. Translated, it gives CASSLFAGGGQALTF. The V and J genes are TRBV5-1 and TRBJ2-6; 8 bases are a match to TRBD2. Germline V gene sequence: CDR1 SGHRS, CDR2 YFSETQ. V shed 1 base, J shed 15 bases, and the junction held 12 bases outside the gene matches. CDR3 length: 15 residues.

The chain uses TRBV19 and TRBJ2-7; D not certain. The CDR3 has 12 amino acids. CDR1 LNHDA and CDR2 SQIVND come from the germline V gene (reference sequence). The germline V and J ends were trimmed by 0 bases and 4 bases, with 4 bases remaining between them. The CDR3 loop reads CASSIDPYEQYF. The CDR3 region has the DNA TGTGCCAGTAGTATAGATCCATACGAGCAGTACTTC.

V usage is TRBV6-1 and J usage is TRBJ2-7, with TRBD2 identical over 8 bases. Germline CDR1 reads MNHNS; CDR2 reads SASEGT. Trimming took 8 bases from V and 7 from J; bases not matched to a gene: 10. The CDR3 is made up of 13 amino acids. The CDR3 sequence is CASSVGLAREQYF. The CDR3, as DNA: TGTGCCAGCTCAGTTGGACTAGCAAGGGAGCAGTACTTC.

V usage is TRBV12-5 and J usage is TRBJ1-1; 8 nucleotides align to TRBD1. The CDR3 has 15 amino acids. Per germline, CDR1 LGHNT and CDR2 FRNRAP. V was clipped by 3 bases and J by 6 bases; unmatched bases: 9. The CDR3, as DNA: TGTGCTAGTGGTTTCCTATCCAGGGGGCGACCTGAAGCTTTCTTT. It codes for CASGFLSRGRPEAFF. The full variable domain, rest sourced from reference TRBV12-5 and TRBJ1-1, is DARVTQTPRHKVTEMGQEVTMRCQPILGHNTVFWYRQTMMQGLELLAYFRNRAPLDDSGMPKDRFSAEMPDATLATLKIQPSEPRDSAVYFCASGFLSRGRPEAFFGQGTRLTVV.

This chain joins TRBV27 and TRBJ1-2, with TRBD1 identical over 8 bases. This CDR3 is 19 amino acids long. CDR1 and CDR2 (germline): MNHEY, SMNVEV (reference sequence). V was clipped by 5 bases and J by 4 bases; unmatched bases: 21. DNA for the CDR3: TGTGCCAGCAGTGACAACTGGACAGGGAAGTCTGGGTGGTCCTATGGCTACACCTTC. It translates to CASSDNWTGKSGWSYGYTF.

CDR3 sequence: CASSQRTGPGNTIYF. DNA of the CDR3: TGTGCCAGCAGCCAACGGACAGGGCCTGGAAACACCATATATTTT. The V gene is TRBV14, the J gene TRBJ1-3; TRBD1 matches 8 bases. The CDR3 extends over 15 amino acids. Per germline, CDR1 SGHDN and CDR2 FVKESK. After removal of 2 bases from V and 2 bases from J, the junction contained 2 bases not matched to a gene.

The chain joins TRBV5-1 to TRBJ2-3; 7 bases line up with TRBD2. The CDR3 runs to 14 residues. J lost 1 base, V lost 5 bases, and 4 bases had no gene match. The germline V gene has CDR1 SGHRS and CDR2 YFSETQ. The CDR3 loop reads CASSVGGGTDTQYF. For the CDR3, the DNA is TGCGCCAGCAGTGTGGGGGGGGGCACAGATACGCAGTATTTT.

The rearrangement joins TRBV5-1 to TRBJ2-7, with TRBD1 matching over 7 bases. Germline trimming cut 0 bases from V and 2 bases from J; bases unmatched to any gene: 2. Germline V CDR1 and CDR2: SGHRS, YFSETQ. This CDR3 spans 14 amino acids. The CDR3 sequence is CASSLVQGTYEQYF. CDR3 bases: TGCGCCAGCAGCTTGGTACAGGGGACCTACGAGCAGTACTTC.

V and J are TRBV10-1 and TRBJ1-1, with D hard to call. Germline CDR1 WNHNN, CDR2 SYGVQD (reference sequence). V was trimmed by 8 bases and J by 4 bases, leaving 14 bases between them. The CDR3 spans 13 residues. The CDR3 reads CASRPGSGTEAFF. The CDR3 nucleotides are TGCGCCAGCCGTCCGGGGTCGGGCACTGAAGCTTTCTTT.

The chain combines TRBV5-1 with TRBJ2-5; a weak D match, TRBD1 (6 bases). The germline V gene has CDR1 SGHRS and CDR2 YFSETQ. CDR3 length equals 14 residues. V lost 2 bases and J lost 2, with 10 bases in between. CDR3 nucleotides: TGCGCCAGCAGCTTCGACAGGCGGCAAGAGACCCAGTACTTC. It encodes CASSFDRRQETQYF. Using reference TRBV5-1 and TRBJ2-5 for the parts outside the CDR3, the full variable domain is KAGVTQTPRYLIKTRGQQVTLSCSPISGHRSVSWYQQTPGQGLQFLFEYFSETQRNKGNFPGRFSGRQFSNSRSEMNVSTLELGDSALYLCASSFDRRQETQYFGPGTRLLVL.

The CDR3 coding sequence is TGTGCCAGCAGCCCACGGACAGGGTATGAAAAACTGTTTTTT. Protein: CASSPRTGYEKLFF. The rearrangement joins TRBV6-5 to TRBJ1-4; 8 bases are shared with TRBD1. CDR1 is MNHEY, CDR2 SVGAGI, per germline. This CDR3 is 14 amino acids long. The V and J ends lost 6 bases and 6 bases, in that order; junction bases with no gene match: 6.

The CDR3 DNA is TGCGCCAGCAGCCGACTAGCGGGGGGTTCGGGGACCTACGAGCAGTACTTC. As protein: CASSRLAGGSGTYEQYF. The J gene is TRBJ2-7, the V gene TRBV4-1; 13 bases line up with TRBD2. Per germline, CDR1 MGHRA and CDR2 YSYEKL. After removal of 4 bases from V and 2 bases from J, the junction contained 8 bases not matched to a gene. The CDR3 runs to 17 residues.

Worth noting for this clone: Germline is not matched at one junction end, which may reflect a read error. As DNA, the CDR3 is TGCGCCAGCAGCCAAGATCGACAAGGCCCGGTCTTC. It codes for CASSQDRQGPVF. The rearrangement uses TRBV4-3 and TRBJ2-1; D is undetermined. CDR3 size: 12 residues. The germline V gene has CDR1 LGHNA and CDR2 YSLEER.

The chain couples TRBV7-2 to TRBJ1-5; the D gene is possibly TRBD1 (6 bases). CDR1 is SGHTA and CDR2 is FQGNSA in the germline V gene. Trimming left V 4 bases short and J 11 bases short, with 24 bases between. CDR3 length: 16 residues. In DNA, the CDR3 is TGTGCCAGCAGCTCCCGGGCGGGCAGGGGCAAGGGAGCCCAGCATTTT. Encoded protein: CASSSRAGRGKGAQHF.

The chain has TRBV27 and TRBJ2-5, with D perhaps TRBD1 (6 bases). V was clipped by 5 bases and J by 5 bases, with 27 bases between them. CDR1 and CDR2 (germline): MNHEY, SMNVEV (reference sequence). This CDR3 region has 18 residues. The CDR3: CASSPLPHLAVQGETQYF. CDR3 in DNA: TGTGCCAGCAGTCCCCTACCCCATTTGGCGGTCCAGGGGGAGACCCAGTACTTC.

The gene calls are TRBV7-9 and TRBJ2-1; the D is unclear. The CDR3 consists of 11 residues. Per the germline V gene, CDR1 is SEHNR and CDR2 is FQNEAQ (reference sequence). V was clipped by 5 bases and J by 5 bases, with 4 bases between them. The CDR3, as DNA: TGTGCCAGCAGCCCAGACAATGAGCAGTTCTTC. Translated: CASSPDNEQFF. Based on the CDR3 plus reference TRBV7-9 and TRBJ2-1, the full variable domain is DTGVSQNPRHKITKRGQNVTFRCDPISEHNRLYWYRQTLGQGPEFLTYFQNEAQLEKSRLLSDRFSAERPKGSFSTLEIQRTEQGDSAMYLCASSPDNEQFFGPGTRLTVL.

The rearrangement links TRBV6-5 to TRBJ1-5; a weak D match, TRBD1 (5 bases). This CDR3 is 14 amino acids long. Trimming pared 9 bases from V and 5 bases from J, leaving 17 bases between. Germline CDR1 reads MNHEY; CDR2 reads SVGAGI. CDR3 coding DNA: TGTGCCAGTAGGAAGGGACGCGGGGATCAGCCCCAGCATTTT. It encodes CASRKGRGDQPQHF.

The genes are TRBV5-8 and TRBJ1-5, with D perhaps matching TRBD1 (6 bases). CDR1 is SGHTS, CDR2 YDEGEE, per germline. The CDR3 extends over 15 amino acids. V was shortened by 5 bases and J by 4 bases, with 16 bases between the two germline ends. CDR3 in amino acids: CASRIRGGRNQPQHF. For the CDR3, the DNA is TGTGCCAGCAGAATAAGGGGGGGACGGAATCAGCCCCAGCATTTT.

The chain couples TRBV7-9 to TRBJ2-1, with TRBD1 as a possible D gene (5 bases). Deletions cut 5 bases from V and 2 bases from J, with 7 bases between. The CDR3 consists of 13 residues. The V gene's germline CDR1 is SEHNR and CDR2 FQNEAQ (reference sequence). Here the CDR3 reads CASSEDTYNEQFF. The CDR3 nucleotides are TGTGCCAGCAGCGAGGACACCTACAATGAGCAGTTCTTC.

The rearrangement joins TRBV5-1 to TRBJ1-2; 8 nucleotides align to TRBD1. V shed 0 bases and J 6 bases; nucleotides not matched to a gene: 4. The length of the CDR3 is 14 residues. Germline-derived CDR1 and CDR2 are SGHRS and YFSETQ. The CDR3 is CASSLDQGADGYTF. As DNA, the CDR3 is TGCGCCAGCAGCTTGGATCAGGGGGCGGATGGCTACACCTTC.

This chain uses TRBV29-1 with TRBJ2-3; 8 bases agree with TRBD2. Unmatched junction bases numbered 7, after V lost 5 bases and J lost 0 bases. The CDR3 loop spans 15 amino acids. Per germline, CDR1 SQVTM and CDR2 ANQGSEA. The CDR3 reads CSVSGGTQSTDTQYF. DNA of the CDR3: TGCAGCGTTTCGGGGGGGACCCAGAGCACAGATACGCAGTATTTT.

Regarding this clone: This same CDR3 is encoded by further DNA sequences in the sample. V usage is TRBV19 and J usage is TRBJ2-5; 8 bases map to TRBD1. V lost 4 bases, J lost 3 bases, and 4 bases stayed unmatched. This CDR3 has 14 amino acids. CDR1 and CDR2 from the germline V gene are LNHDA and SQIVND (reference sequence). This CDR3 reads CASSTKQGEETQYF. CDR3 coding DNA: TGTGCCAGTAGTACGAAACAGGGGGAAGAGACCCAGTACTTC.

V gene TRBV18 combines with J gene TRBJ1-2, with 9 bases aligning to TRBD1. The J segment lost 6 bases and the V segment lost 5 bases, leaving 10 bases of the junction unmatched. The germline V gene encodes CDR1 KGHSH and CDR2 LQKENI. The CDR3 spans 15 residues. Written as DNA, the CDR3 is TGTGCCAGCTCATTGCCGGGACAGGGAACGAATGGCTACACCTTC. Its protein is CASSLPGQGTNGYTF. Full variable domain (rest looked up from reference TRBV18 and TRBJ1-2): NAGVMQNPRHLVRRRGQEARLRCSPMKGHSHVYWYRQLPEEGLKFMVYLQKENIIDESGMPKERFSAEFPKEGPSILRIQQVVRGDSAAYFCASSLPGQGTNGYTFGSGTRLTVV.

The chain carries TRBV6-5 and TRBJ2-1; perhaps TRBD1 as D (6 bases). The V and J ends lost 6 bases and 2 bases respectively, with 11 bases between them. The CDR3 covers 14 residues. Germline lookup yields CDR1 MNHEY and CDR2 SVGAGI. Here the CDR3 DNA reads TGTGCCAGCAGAACTGGGACACCCTACAATGAGCAGTTCTTC. Translating gives CASRTGTPYNEQFF.